The present T cell receptor (beta chain) was sequenced within a study of blood T cell repertoires in COVID-19. Study summary: Sites across the United States, Italy and Spain contributed samples from acute and convalescent COVID-19. PBMCs, B-cell-depleted T cells, or T cells provided the cDNA or gDNA that made up the material.

Per the study methods: The authors estimated nucleated cell counts from reference gene primer amplification. Produced via immunoSEQ multiplex PCR; TCRdb's table is partial and in-frame only. V, J and clone size were drawn from that table, and D and trimming were deduced from the DNA. The sample includes 60,000 to 70,000 clones, 84% of them seen just once. Germline assignment: CDR1 LGHNA and CDR2 YSLEER. The CDR3 loop spans 18 amino acids. V lost 1 base, J lost 0 bases, and 12 bases stayed unmatched. Specimen: peripheral blood. The TCR was taken from a man aged 50 to 59 with active COVID-19. The V gene is TRBV4-3, the J gene TRBJ2-7, with TRBD1 matching over 7 bases. The CDR3 DNA sequence: TGCGCCAGCAGCCAAGGCCTTGGTTCAGGACAGGCCTCCTACGAGCAGTACTTC. It codes for CASSQGLGSGQASYEQYF.